This record covers a single T cell receptor (beta chain). Its antigen is unknown. Base qualities are not at hand, and no much larger clone is one base apart. This sample is drawn from a study of tumor-infiltrating lymphocytes in primary liver carcinoma (dated by TCRdb to 2015 to 2018). At the level of the whole study: Between November 2015 and 2016, a few patients in China with histopathologically diagnosed primary liver carcinoma had surgical resection. Of the five patients (three men and two women, aged 30 to 69 years), four had hepatocellular carcinoma and one had combined HCC and intrahepatic cholangiocarcinoma. The five patients had tumors staged T1-T3 N0M0, with maximum diameters ranging from about 4.2 to 10 cm. Roughly 3.5 to 7.5 million productive TCRbeta reads were obtained per sample, and no significant difference in read depth was found between tissue types. Across five regions of each liver tumor, along with adjacent normal tissue and blood, the study brought together TCRbeta repertoire sequencing, expression microarrays and whole-exome sequencing. A total of 35 specimens from 5 patients underwent TCRbeta repertoire sequencing, comprising about 25 tumor regions, 5 adjacent noncancerous liver tissues and 5 peripheral blood samples. Technical replicate repertoires showed high reproducibility, with mean shared-clone rates around 0.91 and correlation coefficients above 0.95. Study-wide conclusions, independent of this receptor: The study included only a handful of patients, and the authors note findings should be validated in a larger study. Repertoire overlap was found to be higher between tumor regions (mean roughly 36%) than between tumor-adjacent (roughly 17%) or tumor-blood (14%) pairs, consistent with antigen-driven expansion. Bulk unsorted samples precluded comparing CD4+ and CD8+ T cell repertoires. Compared with blood, tumors had a significantly larger share of the repertoire taken up by the top 250 clones (p = 0.039). Because only the TCR beta chain was sequenced and unpaired alpha chains were not captured, true repertoire diversity is likely underestimated.

Blood RNA was extracted from unsorted whole blood with TRIzol reagent; germline DNA came from the DNeasy Blood & Tissue kit. Chronic HBV infection was present in the patients, and the patients were treatment-naive at sampling. Roughly 4 milliliters of peripheral blood were collected into K2EDTA tubes before surgery. A constant-region primer and ProtoScript II reverse transcriptase were used to reverse-transcribe TCRbeta-specific cDNA from roughly 500 ng total RNA. The TCRbeta libraries were prepared through three rounds of nested multiplex PCR following a slightly modified ARM-PCR procedure. Sample barcodes and Illumina adapters were attached in a final 25-cycle PCR using Deep VentR polymerase. Amplicons of 200-500 bp were gel-purified with a QIAquick gel extraction kit before sequencing. An Illumina HiSeq 2500 was used to sequence the TCRbeta amplicons, generating 250-bp paired-end reads. The authors processed their data as follows. Quality trimming of reads was performed with Trimmomatic v0.33, and paired reads were merged with FLASH v1.2.11 so that full CDR3 sequences could be recovered. V, D and J germline segments were assigned to the rearranged TCRbeta sequences by MiGEC v1.2.1b. Clonotype statistics and Shannon-Wiener diversity indices were computed with VDJtools v1.0.0. Except for diversity analysis, only the 250 most abundant clonotypes of each sample were used in subsequent analyses to reduce sampling bias. TCRdb reworked the public reads: Q25 trimming with fastp, MiXCR clone assembly, productive beta chains retained. Rows are combined by CDR3 protein, so each entry shows the most common genes and DNA. The V and J calls were not made by the authors but by TCRdb's processing. The sample data list 150,000 to 200,000 distinct CDR3 sequences, and over 45% of these were observed just once. The ten most abundant clones make up 70% to 80% of the sample.

The source material was peripheral blood. This clonotype was obtained from a man aged 40-49 years with primary liver carcinoma and hepatitis B virus infection.

The CDR3 sequence is CASIFASGRLETQYF. Here is the DNA: TGTGCCAGCATCTTTGCGAGCGGGAGGTTAGAGACCCAGTACTTC. Here the chain combines TRBV11-2 and TRBJ2-5, with 9 bases matching TRBD2. The cysteine opens and the phenylalanine closes a CDR3 of 15 amino acids. The read is trimmed to its CDR3 DNA, 45 bases read in frame from base 1. Trimmed from V: 7 bases; trimmed from J: 4 bases; junction bases lacking a gene match: 10. Looking up the germline V gene yields CDR1 SGHAT and CDR2 FQNNGV.